This T cell receptor (beta chain) was profiled in a study of molecular identifiers for immune sequencing clone quantification. General study points: With a barcode shared among identical TCR molecules, highly expanded clone sizes could be underestimated.

A single record per CDR3 protein comes from TCRdb applying MiXCR to the PCR reads. The sample records approximately 590,000 distinct CDR3 sequences, roughly 23% being singletons. The CDR3 length is 19 residues. This clonotype was observed a handful of times. Its antigen is not identified. The sequence derives from a human donor in good health. Some libraries in this study had Jurkat cell RNA spiked in. This rearrangement joins TRBV12-2 to TRBJ2-3; the D segment call TRBD2 is taken from the table without a DNA check. TRBV12-2 is termed a pseudogene. The sequencing sample was made of naive CD8+ T cells from blood, with Jurkat cell RNA spiked in. Sample subset: FACS-sorted CD8+CD4-CCR7+CD45RA+ naive T cells. CDR3 in DNA: TGTGCAAGTCGCGCCCCCCGGGCACTAGCGGAGGCCCTATGGGATACGCAGTATTTT. It encodes CASRAPRALAEALWDTQYF.